This is a list of T cell receptor beta chains from one sample in a study of blood T cell repertoires in COVID-19. Clones were sequenced by immunoSEQ multiplex PCR, and TCRdb holds only the in-frame ones, with some missing. The sample contains 50,000 to 55,000 clones, approximately 90% of which appear only once. Sequenced: peripheral blood. The receptor set was obtained from an older man with acute or convalescent COVID-19. CDR3s include the opening cysteine and the closing phenylalanine or tryptophan. A D gene is named only where the DNA matches it firmly. For some rows the clone size is stated as once, few or many, or as a class when expanded; others skip it.

TGTGCCAGCAGCGTAGACGGCCGGAGGGAGACCCAGTACTTC	CASSVDGRRETQYF	14	-	TRBV9	-	TRBJ2-5
TGCAGTGCGAGTCCTTCGGCCTACAATGAGCAGTTCTTC	CSASPSAYNEQFF	13	-	TRBV20-1	-	TRBJ2-1
TGTGCCAGCAGCCCCCAGGGGGTCCTATACTATGGCTACACCTTC	CASSPQGVLYYGYTF	15	TRBD1	TRBV5-6	-	TRBJ1-2
TGTGCCAGCAGCCCGAACTACGGGGGGCAGAGCTCCTACAATGAGCAGTTCTTC	CASSPNYGGQSSYNEQFF	18	-	TRBV11-2	-	TRBJ2-1
TGTGCCAGCTCACCAAAGGCAGGGGGAGAGACCCAGTACTTC	CASSPKAGGETQYF	14	TRBD1	TRBV18	-	TRBJ2-5
TGTGCCAGCAGCTTGGGGCTTTCCGGAGGACAGGGCTACGAGCAGTACTTC	CASSLGLSGGQGYEQYF	17	TRBD1	TRBV5-4	-	TRBJ2-7
TGTGCCAGCAGGGTAGCGGGGGGGCCGGAGTTCTTC	CASRVAGGPEFF	12	TRBD2	TRBV5-4	-	TRBJ2-1
TGTGCCAGCGTCGGGGACAGACCAACCTACGAGCAGTACTTC	CASVGDRPTYEQYF	14	TRBD1	TRBV2	-	TRBJ2-7
TGCGCCAGCAGCCAGGATACCTTCCGGGACACAAGCACAGATACGCAGTATTTT	CASSQDTFRDTSTDTQYF	18	-	TRBV4-3	-	TRBJ2-3
TGTGCCAGCAGCTTTCAGGGGATTGGCTATGGCTACACCTTC	CASSFQGIGYGYTF	14	-	TRBV5-4	few	TRBJ1-2
TGTGCCAGTAGCAGGGCAGGGCATAGTTCCTACGAGCAGTACTTC	CASSRAGHSSYEQYF	15	-	TRBV19	-	TRBJ2-7
TGCGCCAGCAGCCGGGACAGCCATGCCTACGAGCAGTACTTC	CASSRDSHAYEQYF	14	TRBD1	TRBV5-1	few	TRBJ2-7
TGTGCCACCAGGTTGGACACGAACACCGGGGAGCTGTTTTTT	CATRLDTNTGELFF	14	-	TRBV15	-	TRBJ2-2
TGTGCCAGCAGCGAGCTGGCTAGCGGGAGCACAGATACGCAGTATTTT	CASSELASGSTDTQYF	16	TRBD2	TRBV11-2	-	TRBJ2-3
TGTGCCAGCAGCCCCTTAACGACGGGGGTCTACAATGAGCAGTTCTTC	CASSPLTTGVYNEQFF	16	-	TRBV11-1	-	TRBJ2-1
TGTGCCAGCAGTTTTATCGGGGGGATCAATGAGCAGTTCTTC	CASSFIGGINEQFF	14	TRBD2	TRBV6-5	-	TRBJ2-1
TGCGCCAGTACCGACAGGGAGAATCAGCCCCAGCATTTT	CASTDRENQPQHF	13	TRBD1	TRBV10-2	-	TRBJ1-5
TGTGCCAGTAGTATAGTGGGCTTATCCTACAATGAGCAGTTCTTC	CASSIVGLSYNEQFF	15	-	TRBV19	-	TRBJ2-1
TGTGTCAGCAGTCGGAGGGAACCCTACAATGAGCAGTTCTTC	CVSSRREPYNEQFF	14	-	TRBV6-2/TRBV6-3	once	TRBJ2-1
TGCGCCAGCAGGCAAGCGGGGGGTAGCACAGATACGCAGTATTTT	CASRQAGGSTDTQYF	15	TRBD2	TRBV5-1	-	TRBJ2-3
TGTGCCAGCAGCCGAGGGAACAGTAATGAAAAACTGTTTTTT	CASSRGNSNEKLFF	14	-	TRBV11-2	-	TRBJ1-4
TGTGCCAGCAGCGACTACCAGGGGGCAGAGTCACCCCTCCACTTT	CASSDYQGAESPLHF	15	TRBD1	TRBV9	-	TRBJ1-6
TGTGCCAGTAGGAACCCCTCCCAGGACAGGGGGCGCGTTGAGACCCAGTACTTC	CASRNPSQDRGRVETQYF	18	TRBD1	TRBV19	-	TRBJ2-5
TGTGCCAGCAGCCCCAGGTTCACAGATACGCAGTATTTT	CASSPRFTDTQYF	13	-	TRBV6-2/TRBV6-3	-	TRBJ2-3
TGCGCCAGCAGGGGGCAAACAGATACGCAGTATTTT	CASRGQTDTQYF	12	-	TRBV5-1	-	TRBJ2-3
TGTGCCAGTAGTACAAGGTCCGGGACACCCAGTTCACCCCTCCACTTT	CASSTRSGTPSSPLHF	16	-	TRBV19	once	TRBJ1-6
TGTGCTAGTGGTCGGGGGAGAGGCAATCAGCCCCAGCATTTT	CASGRGRGNQPQHF	14	-	TRBV12-5	-	TRBJ1-5
TGTGCCAGCAGTCGACTTGGACAGGGGGCGTATGGCTACACCTTC	CASSRLGQGAYGYTF	15	TRBD1	TRBV6-5	-	TRBJ1-2
TGTGCCAGCTCACCCATTGGGACTAGCGTGGAGACCCAGTACTTC	CASSPIGTSVETQYF	15	TRBD2	TRBV18	few	TRBJ2-5